This T cell receptor (beta chain) was captured in a study of cytomegalovirus exposure and HLA in healthy donors (dated by TCRdb to the late 2010s). Regarding the study in general: An earlier analysis of about 530 of the donors reported 276 Gb of sequence data and approximately 120 million unique TCR beta sequences obtained from some 170 million T cells. The study aimed to test whether cataloging public T cell receptors could reveal signatures of past pathogen exposure. Both class I and class II loci were covered by HLA typing, at four-digit resolution. To predict cytomegalovirus infection status, the study combined high-throughput TCR immunosequencing, statistical association of individual TCRs with disease status, and machine learning. In addition to the first cohort of roughly 700 subjects, a separate validation cohort of 130 or so different subjects was used. An early release that covered some 630 HLA-typed donors contained around 330 gigabases of sequencing data and 70 million to 100 million unique TCR sequences. Donor age, sex, ethnicity and CMV serostatus were compiled together with the repertoire data. On average, roughly 250,000 unique TCR beta nucleotide sequences were sequenced per donor among about 400 genotyped donors of the cohort, with roughly 20% of those sequences being non-productive. Because of strong linkage in the cohort, 5 or 6 DR-DQ haplotypes were treated as single units for association and clustering. All discovery cohort repertoires had been generated on a single sequencing platform. A later analysis re-analyzed previously published TCR beta repertoires from approximately 670 donors and added high-resolution HLA genotyping to study TCR occurrence patterns. To decide whether each TCR beta V gene segment behaved as functional or pseudogenic, an earlier analysis of approximately 600 of the donors relied on high-throughput TCR beta sequencing. The T cell repertoires of some 670 subjects were profiled by immunosequencing and related to cytomegalovirus serostatus. Among the roughly 410 genotyped donors, about 83% belonged to the genetic ancestry cluster associated with self-reported Caucasian donors. Rather than using new phenotypic data, the later analysis identified candidate immune exposures from TCR beta sequences and from how often those sequences occurred across donors. The number of typed donors differed by locus: 629-630 for A, B, C, DRB1 and DQB1; 500 to 550 for DQA1; around 610 for DPA1; and around 470 for DPB1. Genome-wide SNP genotypes for about three fifths of the 666 donors were used in a later genetic analysis, which treated that subset as a discovery cohort. Overall study outcomes, separate from this receptor: Only TCR beta chains were sequenced in this cohort, and the absence of alpha or paired-chain data limited detectable features. Because counts were too low, roughly 16 rarely observed V segments, including chromosome 9 orphons, were excluded from the earlier analysis of 587 of the donors. A cluster of highly shared sequence variants was judged likely to be a technical artifact of the sequencing pipeline. Assigning TCR associations to individual alleles was difficult when HLA alleles, especially DR and DQ, strongly co-occurred. In a later analysis, HLA-associated TCR beta chains showed more clonal expansion and lower generation probabilities than non-associated chains that were equally common. Correlated functional status among segregating V segments might reflect linkage disequilibrium, but an unknown experimental factor could not be ruled out. In vitro tests confirmed that a few of the cytomegalovirus-associated TCR beta chains recognize cytomegalovirus antigens. Specific HLA alleles were associated with 18,000 or so TCR beta sequences at a false discovery rate of 0.05 in a later analysis. In the study, some 180 TCR beta chains were listed as associated with cytomegalovirus. A later analysis found that most CMV-associated TCR beta chains appeared HLA-restricted, with HLA associations seemingly driven largely by CMV exposure. According to a later analysis, TCR association rates differed among HLA loci, with DRB1 alleles showing the most associated TCRs and HLA-C alleles showing the fewest. Because the 87-base-pair reads could not distinguish some IMGT-functional V segments, including TRBV6-2 and TRBV6-3, those segments were excluded. Sequencing depth was assumed to be roughly uniform across donors in the presence/absence analyses, though that assumption may not hold. An association between a missense DCLRE1C variant and V-gene and J-gene trimming of TCR beta chains was found in a later genetic analysis and replicated in an independent cohort. Most TCR sequences were observed very rarely across donors, whereas some public TCRs were present in many individuals. An earlier analysis of 587 of the donors showed that most TCR beta V segments appeared in productive rearrangements either about 87% or about 30% of the time, which broadly matched IMGT annotations. HLA typing was unavailable for some donors at each locus, so association tests used only the typed subset. The authors suggested that the approach could potentially be generalized to other disease states and immunological phenotypes. A later genetic analysis reported fewer N-insertions in productive TCRs among donors in an Asian-associated ancestry cluster than the approximately 670-donor mean. The classifier was reported to diagnose cytomegalovirus status with high specificity and sensitivity in both the original cohort and the validation cohort. A later analysis reported that several top co-occurrence clusters appeared linked to parvovirus B19, influenza, CMV and Epstein-Barr virus. CMV serostatus was the only immune exposure information available for the cohort. A further reported finding was that TCR beta sequences accurately predicted the HLA-A and HLA-B alleles for most subjects in the first cohort.

Receptor libraries were prepared by the immunoSEQ multiplex PCR assay. For the multiplex PCR, a mixture combining 60 forward primers for TCR Vbeta segments and 13 reverse primers for TCR Jbeta segments was used. A multiplex PCR assay on genomic DNA amplified the CDR3 region of rearranged TCR beta genes. The amplified TCR beta libraries were sequenced on the Illumina HiSeq System as 87-base-pair reads. The study's own analysis went as follows. A later analysis counted some 80 million unique TCR beta chains across the 666 repertoires, and 10 million to 11 million of these chains were shared by at least two donors. Raw reads were error-corrected and collapsed into unique sequences by a nearest-neighbor algorithm in which closely related sequences were merged to remove PCR and sequencing errors. CDR3 sequences were aligned to IMGT reference sequences to assign V, D and J gene segments. Each retained sequence needed at least a six-nucleotide match to both a V gene segment and a J gene segment. Rearrangements were classified as productive when the CDR3 lacked stop codons and remained in frame with V and J, and all other rearrangements were classified as non-productive. Following IMGT convention, CDR3 was defined as the stretch from the second conserved V-encoded cysteine up to the conserved J-encoded phenylalanine. Sequences without an unambiguous match to a single V gene segment were excluded from the earlier analysis of several hundred of the donors. In an earlier analysis of about 590 of the donors, a V segment was called functional when productive rearrangements were above 56.7%, and segregating when the standard deviation between donors exceeded 5%. A statistical classification framework was developed to diagnose cytomegalovirus status using the catalog of TCR beta chain sequences. In a later analysis, TCR nucleotide sequences were compared against IMGT/GENE-DB human TR gene sequences so that V and J genes could be assigned. In a later analysis, CDR3 sequences and most-parsimonious VDJ recombination scenarios were assigned using the TCRdist pipeline. In a later analysis, each TCR beta chain was defined by its CDR3 amino acid sequence together with its V-gene family, and reads without a unique V-gene family were excluded. A later analysis removed several hundred highly shared, low-generation-probability nucleotide sequences to deal with suspected cross-contamination and a sequencing artifact. For each public chain, a later analysis derived a clonal expansion index from normalized ranks of inferred template counts within each repertoire. A later analysis computed generation probabilities with a VDJ recombination model fitted to out-of-frame rearrangements, and checked the results against IGoR. In a later analysis, hypergeometric tests were used to score TCR-TCR, TCR-HLA and TCR-CMV co-occurrence, with a repertoire-size bias correction applied to TCR pairs. To estimate false discovery rates, a later analysis permuted the HLA or CMV assignments 20 times. In a later analysis, co-occurring TCRs were grouped with DBSCAN, and TCRdist sequence similarity was added when clustering was performed within HLA-allele-positive subsets. Repertoires with fewer than 30,000 or more than 120,000 public chains were left out of co-occurrence clustering, as were about five repertoires with anomalous nucleotide sharing. Sourced from immuneACCESS, this table was stored by TCRdb with only in-frame sequences that have V and J called. A share of the clones is absent; for the studies checked, an unresolved V gene accounts for under half, and the remainder has no known explanation. D and trimming were read from the DNA, whereas the V and J calls and clone size are those reported in that table. In all, the sample holds about 120,000 clones, and about 80% of those were seen once. The ten largest make up under 3% of the sample.

A remark on this clone: There is no known antigen for this receptor. Base qualities were left out, and no much larger clone turns up one base away.

Trimming takes 5 bases off V and 6 bases off J; junction bases not matched to a gene: 6. The germline V gene encodes CDR1 SEHNR and CDR2 FQNEAQ (reference sequence). The CDR3 runs 15 amino acids, cysteine and phenylalanine included. The kept DNA is CDR3 alone, 45 bases in frame from the first base. In total, just over 650 healthy bone marrow donors made up the cohort. Cohort members were all nominally healthy when sampled, although unrecorded immune exposures were likely present. The donor was CMV seronegative and was included in the group of a few hundred seronegative cohort members. A peripheral blood sample was collected from each donor, and TCR beta sequencing was performed on peripheral blood mononuclear cells. The Qiagen DNeasy Blood Extraction Kit was used to extract genomic DNA from the blood cell samples.

The clonotype comes from a man under 40 in good health and CMV-seronegative. This sequence uses TRBV7-9 and TRBJ2-1; TRBD1 agrees with 11 junctional bases. The sequenced material came from PBMCs. The nucleotide sequence reads as follows: TGTGCCAGCAGCGGCCCGGGACAGGGGGGCAATGAGCAGTTCTTC. This encodes CASSGPGQGGNEQFF.